This TCR beta chain was found in a study of vaccination effects on CD4 cells after COVID-19. Viral peptide pools were used in the ViraFEST assay to expand antigen-specific CD4+ T cells, and sequencing came afterward. Subsequent to a culture period of under 11 days, CD4+ T cells were isolated. Vaccine recipients had no previous SARS-CoV-2 infection; their nucleocapsid antibodies were negative. Each well held 2 million to 2.5 million PBMC cultured with 8.5 to 10 ug/ml peptides and 7.5 to 10 IU/ml IL-2. IL-2 medium was substituted for half the medium on days 3 and 7. The method was immunoSEQ multiplex PCR; TCRdb's version includes in-frame clones alone and lacks a portion of them. The table includes tens of thousands of clones, roughly 73% detected once. Study results and limitations: Both infection-induced and vaccine-induced clones contracted markedly at late post-vaccination timepoints.

This clone appeared a few times. The antigen is not known. The CDR3 length is 14 residues. Trimming left V 6 bases short and J 7 bases short, with 13 bases between. CDR1 is MNHEY and CDR2 is SMNVEV in the germline V gene (reference sequence). The source is a human donor who received a COVID-19 vaccine. This specimen consisted of CD4+ T cells from PBMCs cultured with SARS-CoV-2 spike peptides, obtained before COVID-19 vaccination. V and J are TRBV27 and TRBJ1-6, with D tentatively TRBD1 (5 bases). In DNA, the CDR3 is TGTGCCAGCAGAGATGGACATGGGAATTCACCCCTCCACTTT. This sequence encodes CASRDGHGNSPLHF.